This section outlines one TCR beta chain sequence together with its context. Measured with immunoSEQ multiplex PCR; TCRdb has only the in-frame clones, and not every one. The repertoire holds around 48,000 clones, with 65% to 85% as singletons. The data are from a study of OX40 agonist ivuxolimab in advanced cancers. V lost 7 bases, J lost 4 bases, and 17 bases lay in between. Germline values: CDR1 SGHRS, CDR2 YFSETQ. There are 14 residues in the CDR3. This TCR was recovered from an adult with an advanced solid tumor such as melanoma, head and neck, liver or kidney cancer. This chain connects TRBV5-1 to TRBJ2-5; D is unresolved. Specimen: CD4+ or CD8+ T cells sorted from blood, collected in a trial of the OX40 agonist ivuxolimab. CDR3 nucleotide sequence: TGCGCCAGCGCCATTGGGCAGCCGGGAGAGACCCAGTACTTC. This codes for CASAIGQPGETQYF.